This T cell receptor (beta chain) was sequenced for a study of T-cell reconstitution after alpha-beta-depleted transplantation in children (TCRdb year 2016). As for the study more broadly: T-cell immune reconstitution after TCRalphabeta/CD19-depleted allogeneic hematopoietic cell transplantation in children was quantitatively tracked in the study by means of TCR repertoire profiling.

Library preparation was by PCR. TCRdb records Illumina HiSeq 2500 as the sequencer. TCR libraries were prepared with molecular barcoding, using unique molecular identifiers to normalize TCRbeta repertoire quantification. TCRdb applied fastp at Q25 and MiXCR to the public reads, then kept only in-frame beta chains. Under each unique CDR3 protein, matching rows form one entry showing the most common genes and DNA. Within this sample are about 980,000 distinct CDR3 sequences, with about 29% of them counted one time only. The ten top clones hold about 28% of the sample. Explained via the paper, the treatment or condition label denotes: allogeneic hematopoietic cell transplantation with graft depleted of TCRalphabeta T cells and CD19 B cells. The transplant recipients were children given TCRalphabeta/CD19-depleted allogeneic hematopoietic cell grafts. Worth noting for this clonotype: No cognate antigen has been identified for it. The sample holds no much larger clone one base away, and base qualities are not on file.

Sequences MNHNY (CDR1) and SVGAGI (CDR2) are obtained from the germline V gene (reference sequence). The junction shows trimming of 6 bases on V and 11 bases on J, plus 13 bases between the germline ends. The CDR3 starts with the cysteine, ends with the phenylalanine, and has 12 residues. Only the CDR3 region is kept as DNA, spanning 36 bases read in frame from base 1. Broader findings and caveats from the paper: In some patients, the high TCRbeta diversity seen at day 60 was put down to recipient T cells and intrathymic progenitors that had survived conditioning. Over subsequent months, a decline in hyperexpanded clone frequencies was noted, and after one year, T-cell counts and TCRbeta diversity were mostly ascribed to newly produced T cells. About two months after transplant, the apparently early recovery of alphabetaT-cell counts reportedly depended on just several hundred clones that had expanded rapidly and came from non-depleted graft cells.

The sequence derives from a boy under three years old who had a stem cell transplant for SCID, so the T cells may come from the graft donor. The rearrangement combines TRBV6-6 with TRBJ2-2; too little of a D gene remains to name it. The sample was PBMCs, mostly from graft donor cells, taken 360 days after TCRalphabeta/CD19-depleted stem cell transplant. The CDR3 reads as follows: CASRTVQLELFF. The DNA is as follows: TGTGCCAGCAGAACCGTCCAACTAGAGCTGTTTTTT.